The 3 T cell receptor beta chains below all came from one sample that was sequenced in a study of cytotoxic CD8 clonotypes in ibrutinib-treated CLL. Profiled with immunoSEQ multiplex PCR; TCRdb holds only in-frame clones, not every one. The sample contains tens of thousands of clones, around 84% of which appear only once. The sample here was PBMCs, taken at disease progression, from a patient treated with ibrutinib. The receptors derive from a human donor with chronic lymphocytic leukemia.

CDR3 sequence (DNA): TGTGCCAGCTCACCGTTGGGACAGGGGGCGGCAGGGCCGTATTTT. Residues: CASSPLGQGAAGPYF. V usage is TRBV18 and J usage is TRBJ2-3; TRBD1 agrees at 12 bases. Trimming at V came to 3 bases and at J to 14 bases, leaving 12 bases not matched to a gene. Germline CDR1 KGHSH, CDR2 LQKENI. The CDR3 sequence is 15 residues long.

The chain couples TRBV4-1 to TRBJ1-1, with D maybe TRBD1 (5 bases). CDR1 MGHRA and CDR2 YSYEKL come from the germline V gene. This CDR3 contains 14 residues. The V end was cut by 1 base, the J end by 0 bases, with 6 bases between. The CDR3 nucleotides are TGCGCCAGCAGCCAAGTGGGGGTGAACACTGAAGCTTTCTTT. Amino acid sequence: CASSQVGVNTEAFF.

The J gene is TRBJ1-5, the V gene TRBV4-1; D gene unclear. Germline V lookup: CDR1 MGHRA, CDR2 YSYEKL. This CDR3 contains 14 residues. Trimming removed 1 base from V and 3 bases from J, with 7 bases in between. The CDR3 nucleotides read TGCGCCAGCAGCCAAGGCGGGTTCAATCAGCCCCAGCATTTT. This sequence encodes CASSQGGFNQPQHF.